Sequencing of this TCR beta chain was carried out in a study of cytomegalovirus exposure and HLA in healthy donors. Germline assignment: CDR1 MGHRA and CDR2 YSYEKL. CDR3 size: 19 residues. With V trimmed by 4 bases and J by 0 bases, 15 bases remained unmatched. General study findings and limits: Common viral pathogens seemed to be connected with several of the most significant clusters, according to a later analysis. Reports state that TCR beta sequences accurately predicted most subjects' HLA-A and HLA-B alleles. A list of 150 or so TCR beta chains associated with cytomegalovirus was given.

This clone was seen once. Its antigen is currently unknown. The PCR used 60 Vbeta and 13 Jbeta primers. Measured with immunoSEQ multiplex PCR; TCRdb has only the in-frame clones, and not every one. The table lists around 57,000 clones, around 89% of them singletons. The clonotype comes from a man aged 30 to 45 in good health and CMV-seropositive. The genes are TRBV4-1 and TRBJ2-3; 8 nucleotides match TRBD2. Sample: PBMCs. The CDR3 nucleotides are TGCGCCAGCAGCCTACTGGGAACTAGCGGAGGGGCTAGCACAGATACGCAGTATTTT. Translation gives CASSLLGTSGGASTDTQYF.